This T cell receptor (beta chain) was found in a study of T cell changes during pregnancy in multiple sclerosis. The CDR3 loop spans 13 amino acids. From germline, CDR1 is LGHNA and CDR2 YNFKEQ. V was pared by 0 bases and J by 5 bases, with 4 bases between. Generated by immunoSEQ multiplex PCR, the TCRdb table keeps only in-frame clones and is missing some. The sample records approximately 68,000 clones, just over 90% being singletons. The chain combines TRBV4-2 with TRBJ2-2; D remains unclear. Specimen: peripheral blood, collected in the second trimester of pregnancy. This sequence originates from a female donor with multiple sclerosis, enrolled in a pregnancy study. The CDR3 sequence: CASSQDNTGELFF. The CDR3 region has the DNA TGTGCCAGCAGCCAAGATAATACCGGGGAGCTGTTTTTT.